What follows are 22 T cell receptor beta chains derived from one specimen sequenced in a study of shared clonotypes between healthy human individuals. Sequencing was performed with immunoSEQ multiplex PCR; in TCRdb, only in-frame clones are kept and a portion is missing. The table records about 450,000 clones, 70% to 85% of them present only once. The source material was PBMCs. The receptors were gathered from a middle-aged woman in good health. Some clones in this sample may be carry-over from other donors' samples.

This sequence joins TRBV7-2 and TRBJ1-2; no clear D gene. CDR1 is SGHTA, CDR2 FQGNSA, per germline. The CDR3 sequence is 13 residues long. Trimming removed 1 base at V and 2 bases at J, with 5 bases between. The CDR3 here is CASSLDINYGYTF. In DNA form, the CDR3 reads TGTGCCAGCAGCTTAGACATAAACTATGGCTACACCTTC.

This clone was recorded a few times. The J gene is TRBJ2-2, the V gene TRBV5-1; D might be TRBD1 (6 bases). Germline-derived CDR1 and CDR2 are SGHRS and YFSETQ. The CDR3 runs to 15 residues. Between the trimmed V and J ends, which lost 4 bases and 0 bases, there was a span of 10 bases. The CDR3 here is CASSTDRPNTGELFF. In DNA form, the CDR3 reads TGCGCCAGCAGCACGGACAGACCGAACACCGGGGAGCTGTTTTTT.

This clone was seen more than once but under ten times. This rearrangement joins TRBV29-1 to TRBJ2-3, with TRBD2 matching 11 bases. V shed 1 base, J shed 0 bases, and the junction held 9 bases outside the gene matches. Germline CDR1 SQVTM, CDR2 ANQGSEA. The CDR3 spans 18 residues. CDR3 bases: TGCAGCGTTGAAGGTGTACTAGCGGGAGAACCTAGCACAGATACGCAGTATTTT. This sequence encodes CSVEGVLAGEPSTDTQYF.

This clone was counted a single time. This clone may be a read error of a much larger clone one base away. This chain connects TRBV6-1 to TRBJ2-2; D not resolved. The CDR3 covers 13 residues. The germline gives CDR1 MNHNS, CDR2 SASEGT. Here the CDR3 DNA reads TGTGCCAGCAGGGCCCACAACACAGGGGAGCTGTTTTTT. It codes for CASRAHNTGELFF.

The table lists this clone with a count of one. This chain connects TRBV5-1 to TRBJ2-5; D call uncertain. With 0 bases removed from V and 5 bases from J, the gap between germline ends came to 14 bases. Looked up from germline, CDR1 is SGHRS and CDR2 is YFSETQ. This CDR3 spans 15 amino acids. CDR3 DNA: TGCGCCAGCAGCTTGGGTCTGGGTCGGACGGAGACCCAGTACTTC. Translation: CASSLGLGRTETQYF.

This chain connects TRBV10-2 to TRBJ2-2, with D perhaps being TRBD1 or TRBD2 (5 bases each). Trimming left V 3 bases short and J 6 bases short, with 8 bases between. The CDR3 covers 13 residues. Germline V gene sequence: CDR1 WSHSY, CDR2 SAAADI. The CDR3 here is CASSDGGAGELFF. The CDR3 nucleotides are TGCGCCAGCAGTGATGGGGGTGCCGGGGAGCTGTTTTTT.

This chain connects TRBV10-2 to TRBJ2-3; 13 positions match TRBD2. The CDR3 totals 15 residues. The V and J ends lost 4 bases and 3 bases, in that order; junction bases with no gene match: 1. Germline lookup yields CDR1 WSHSY and CDR2 SAAADI. For the CDR3, the DNA is TGCGCCAGCAGTGTACTAGCGGGAGGGACAGATACGCAGTATTTT. Translating it yields CASSVLAGGTDTQYF.

In its sample, this clone was seen a few times. The rearrangement uses TRBV7-2 and TRBJ1-2; 9 bases match TRBD1. This CDR3 region has 18 residues. Germline CDR1 SGHTA, CDR2 FQGNSA. V lost 5 bases and J lost 2; bases outside the gene matches: 15. The CDR3 loop reads CASSTQGRDRVSNYGYTF. The CDR3 DNA reads TGTGCCAGCAGCACACAAGGGCGGGACAGGGTCTCGAACTATGGCTACACCTTC.

The chain uses TRBV7-2 and TRBJ1-2; TRBD1 might be the D (6 bases). This CDR3 has 15 residues. The V end lost 2 bases, the J end lost 0 bases, and 10 bases lay between the germline ends. Germline V gene data show CDR1 as SGHTA and CDR2 as FQGNSA. CDR3 sequence reads: CASSLRGASNYGYTF. The CDR3 DNA reads TGTGCCAGCAGCTTACGGGGGGCTTCTAACTATGGCTACACCTTC.

The V and J genes are TRBV7-9 and TRBJ1-1, with D possibly being TRBD1 (5 bases). Germline values: CDR1 SEHNR, CDR2 FQNEAQ (reference sequence). The length of the CDR3 is 13 residues. The V end lost 7 bases, the J end lost 11 bases, and 20 bases lay between the germline ends. CDR3 DNA: TGTGCCAGCACCCTGAACTCCGGGGGGGAGGCTTTCTTT. Its translation is CASTLNSGGEAFF.

The chain joins TRBV7-6 to TRBJ2-7, with TRBD1 identical over 8 bases. The germline V gene encodes CDR1 SGHVS and CDR2 FNYEAQ. Trimming took 5 bases from V and 3 from J; bases not matched to a gene: 3. The CDR3 loop spans 13 amino acids. The CDR3 DNA reads TGTGCCAGCAGCCCCGACAGGGGCTACGAGCAGTACTTC. It specifies CASSPDRGYEQYF.

V gene TRBV5-1 combines with J gene TRBJ2-1, with TRBD1 matching 12 bases. The germline CDR1 and CDR2 sequences are SGHRS and YFSETQ. Trimming cost V 6 bases and J 8 bases; bases outside gene matches: 6. This CDR3 is 14 amino acids long. CDR3 bases: TGCGCCAGCACCCCGGGACAGGGGGCCCATGAGCAGTTCTTC. Translation: CASTPGQGAHEQFF.

The chain combines TRBV7-8 with TRBJ1-4; possible D gene TRBD1, 5 bases. This CDR3 comprises 16 residues. Germline values: CDR1 SGHVS, CDR2 FQNEAQ. The germline V and J ends were trimmed by 2 bases and 1 base, with 11 bases remaining between them. The DNA of the CDR3 is TGTGCCAGCAGCTTATTTGGCAGGGAAACTAATGAAAAACTGTTTTTT. It encodes CASSLFGRETNEKLFF.

The chain combines TRBV6-5 with TRBJ2-3, with D perhaps TRBD2 (6 bases). V shed 6 bases and J shed 7 bases, with 20 bases lying between them. Per germline, CDR1 MNHEY and CDR2 SVGAGI. The CDR3 totals 15 residues. The CDR3 bases are TGTGCCAGCAGCGGAGGGGACGGCAGGCGGAATACGCAGTATTTT. Translating gives CASSGGDGRRNTQYF.

This clone was detected only a few times. V gene TRBV4-1 combines with J gene TRBJ2-2, with D possibly being TRBD2 (6 bases). The CDR3 has 17 amino acids. The germline V gene encodes CDR1 MGHRA and CDR2 YSYEKL. V lost 0 bases and J lost 4, with 15 bases in between. CDR3 coding DNA: TGCGCCAGCAGCCAAGATGGGAGGTCGGTGATCACCGGGGAGCTGTTTTTT. Residues: CASSQDGRSVITGELFF.

The V gene is TRBV5-1, the J gene TRBJ2-1, with unresolved D. V gave up 7 bases and J gave up 4 bases, with 15 bases separating them. CDR1 SGHRS and CDR2 YFSETQ come from the germline V gene. The CDR3 covers 14 residues. The CDR3 DNA follows: TGCGCCAGCCATTCTCAGGCCGGATACAATGAGCAGTTCTTC. Its translation is CASHSQAGYNEQFF. The whole variable domain, filled in from reference TRBV5-1 and TRBJ2-1, reads KAGVTQTPRYLIKTRGQQVTLSCSPISGHRSVSWYQQTPGQGLQFLFEYFSETQRNKGNFPGRFSGRQFSNSRSEMNVSTLELGDSALYLCASHSQAGYNEQFFGPGTRLTVL.

The chain has TRBV7-9 and TRBJ2-7; D not resolved. Germline values: CDR1 SEHNR, CDR2 FQNEAQ (reference sequence). The CDR3 covers 16 residues. The V gene lost 4 bases and the J gene lost 5 bases, with 21 bases spanning the gap. CDR3 in amino acids: CASSYAGSSEKNEQYF. The CDR3 DNA is TGTGCCAGCAGCTACGCCGGCTCAAGCGAGAAAAACGAGCAGTACTTC.

The chain combines TRBV7-2 with TRBJ2-7; D remains ambiguous. The germline V gene has CDR1 SGHTA and CDR2 FQGNSA. This CDR3 has 15 amino acids. Trimming stripped 5 bases from V and 0 bases from J, with 14 bases between. CDR3 loop: CASSPSPFGSYEQYF. The CDR3 coding sequence is TGTGCCAGCAGCCCCTCCCCTTTTGGCTCCTACGAGCAGTACTTC. Drawing the rest from reference TRBV7-2 and TRBJ2-7, the complete variable domain is GAGVSQSPSNKVTEKGKDVELRCDPISGHTALYWYRQSLGQGLEFLIYFQGNSAPDKSGLPSDRFSAERTGGSVSTLTIQRTQQEDSAVYLCASSPSPFGSYEQYFGPGTRLTVT.

This clone was seen only a few times. This rearrangement joins TRBV27 to TRBJ1-1; D not resolved. Germline values: CDR1 MNHEY, CDR2 SMNVEV (reference sequence). Trimming left V 7 bases short and J 1 base short, with 13 bases between. This CDR3 contains 14 residues. The CDR3 nucleotides are TGTGCCAGCACAGTGGCAGGAGGGAACACTGAAGCTTTCTTT. Translation: CASTVAGGNTEAFF.

The rearrangement joins TRBV28 to TRBJ2-1; 7 positions agree with TRBD1. Germline V gene sequence: CDR1 MDHEN, CDR2 SYDVKM. The CDR3 is 15 residues long. V lost 7 bases and J lost 6; bases outside the gene matches: 12. CDR3 nucleotides: TGTGCCAGCACCCGCCGGGACAGCCCCTCCAATGAGCAGTTCTTC. Protein sequence: CASTRRDSPSNEQFF.

As to this clone: The sample carries other DNA sequences with the same CDR3. The V gene is TRBV9, the J gene TRBJ1-1, with D perhaps TRBD1 (5 bases). Trimming removed 0 bases from V and 1 base from J, with 10 bases in between. The CDR3 has 15 residues. Germline assignment: CDR1 SGDLS and CDR2 YYNGEE. The CDR3 bases are TGTGCCAGCAGCGTAGAGGGGAGGGGGAACACTGAAGCTTTCTTT. It specifies CASSVEGRGNTEAFF. Based on the CDR3 plus reference TRBV9 and TRBJ1-1, the full variable domain is DSGVTQTPKHLITATGQRVTLRCSPRSGDLSVYWYQQSLDQGLQFLIQYYNGEERAKGNILERFSAQQFPDLHSELNLSSLELGDSALYFCASSVEGRGNTEAFFGQGTRLTVV.

The chain links TRBV30 to TRBJ2-7; D not certain. Trimming cost V 0 bases and J 7 bases, with 13 bases left between them. CDR1 is GTSNPN and CDR2 is SVGIG in the germline V gene (reference sequence). The CDR3 spans 13 residues. DNA for the CDR3: TGTGCCTGGAGTGTACTTAACAGTCAAGAGCAGTACTTC. Protein product: CAWSVLNSQEQYF.